The rows below give T cell receptor beta chains drawn from one sample of a study of T cell responses to AZD1222 COVID-19 vaccine. The assay was immunoSEQ multiplex PCR, and TCRdb's table has in-frame clones only and misses some. The repertoire holds about 28,000 clones, with under 90% as singletons. The specimen was peripheral blood, collected on day 0 of AZD1222 vaccination. The receptors originated from an adult in good health. CDR3s include the opening cysteine and the closing phenylalanine or tryptophan. Each record gives: V gene, J gene, D gene, clone size, CDR3 protein, CDR3 DNA. A D gene is named only where the DNA matches it firmly. The size entry is marked missing in some rows and otherwise reads once, few, many or a size class.

TRBV5-1,TRBJ1-6,TRBD1,NA,CASSPGGGSPLHF,TGCGCCAGCAGCCCAGGGGGAGGTTCACCCCTCCACTTT
TRBV6-1,TRBJ2-1,TRBD2,once,CASSEAKAGAHEQFF,TGTGCCAGCAGTGAAGCTAAAGCGGGAGCTCATGAGCAGTTCTTC
TRBV28,TRBJ1-2,TRBD1,NA,CASRSRGQDGRGYTF,TGTGCCAGCAGGTCCCGCGGACAGGACGGCCGTGGCTACACCTTC
TRBV6-5,TRBJ2-5,TRBD1,once,CASSRDSRQETQYF,TGTGCCAGCAGTAGGGACAGTCGGCAAGAGACCCAGTACTTC
TRBV19,TRBJ2-7,NA,NA,CASSPRGLEQYF,TGTGCCAGTAGTCCTCGCGGACTTGAGCAGTACTTC
TRBV15,TRBJ2-5,NA,NA,CATSREMGLAFETQYF,TGTGCCACCAGCAGAGAAATGGGACTTGCTTTTGAGACCCAGTACTTC
TRBV3-1/TRBV3-2,TRBJ2-3,TRBD1,NA,CASSQDRVIGTDTQYF,TGTGCCAGCAGCCAGGACAGGGTGATCGGGACAGATACGCAGTATTTT
TRBV11-2,TRBJ2-3,NA,NA,CASSGSVSTDTQYF,TGTGCCAGCAGCGGAAGTGTAAGCACAGATACGCAGTATTTT
TRBV6-5,TRBJ2-1,NA,NA,CASSYSPGEGPEQFF,TGTGCCAGCAGTTACTCACCGGGAGAAGGCCCTGAGCAGTTCTTC
TRBV12-3/TRBV12-4,TRBJ1-4,NA,NA,CASSFGGEKLFF,TGTGCCAGCAGTTTTGGGGGTGAAAAACTGTTTTTT
TRBV28,TRBJ2-1,NA,once,CASSLFGIRTDDNEQFF,TGTGCCAGCAGTTTATTCGGGATACGGACGGATGACAATGAGCAGTTCTTC
TRBV7-2,TRBJ2-7,TRBD2,NA,CASSLAGTTTYEQYF,TGTGCCAGCAGCTTAGCCGGGACTACCACCTACGAGCAGTACTTC
TRBV4-1,TRBJ2-7,NA,NA,CASSQGMGRNPYEQYF,TGCGCCAGCAGCCAAGGAATGGGCCGTAACCCCTACGAGCAGTACTTC
TRBV5-6,TRBJ1-2,NA,few,CASSLDPPGGYTF,TGTGCCAGCAGCTTGGACCCTCCTGGAGGCTACACCTTC
TRBV3-1/TRBV3-2,TRBJ1-1,NA,NA,CASSQQGINTEAFF,TGTGCCAGCAGCCAACAGGGGATTAACACTGAAGCTTTCTTT
TRBV11-2,TRBJ2-2,TRBD2,NA,CANSRLAGGTGELFF,TGTGCCAACTCTAGACTAGCGGGAGGAACCGGGGAGCTGTTTTTT
TRBV20-1,TRBJ2-3,TRBD2,NA,CSASILAGETDTQYF,TGCAGTGCTAGTATACTAGCGGGAGAAACAGATACGCAGTATTTT
TRBV19,TRBJ1-2,TRBD1,NA,CASSNQGALYGYTF,TGTGCCAGTAGTAATCAGGGGGCTCTTTATGGCTACACCTTC
TRBV7-2,TRBJ2-5,NA,NA,CASSFRLSLDQETQYF,TGTGCCAGCAGCTTCCGATTGTCACTAGACCAAGAGACCCAGTACTTC
TRBV11-3,TRBJ2-2,TRBD2,once,CASSSLAGDTGELFF,TGTGCCAGCAGCTCACTAGCGGGAGACACCGGGGAGCTGTTTTTT
TRBV6-5,TRBJ1-2,NA,NA,CASSYQHGYGYTF,TGTGCCAGCAGTTACCAACACGGCTATGGCTACACCTTC
TRBV6-6,TRBJ1-2,TRBD1,NA,CASSRDRDGYTF,TGTGCCAGCAGTCGCGACAGGGATGGCTACACCTTC
TRBV6-5,TRBJ1-1,TRBD1,NA,CASSWDSEDTEAFF,TGTGCCAGCAGTTGGGACAGCGAGGACACTGAAGCTTTCTTT
TRBV3-1/TRBV3-2,TRBJ2-1,TRBD1,NA,CASSSDRASYNEQFF,TGTGCCAGCAGCTCAGACAGGGCCTCCTACAATGAGCAGTTCTTC
TRBV3-1/TRBV3-2,TRBJ2-2,NA,NA,CASSPQGGVDTGELFF,TGTGCCAGCAGCCCCCAAGGAGGGGTGGACACCGGGGAGCTGTTTTTT
TRBV4-1,TRBJ2-7,NA,NA,CASSQRELVASSYEQYF,TGCGCCAGCAGCCAACGGGAACTAGTCGCCAGCTCCTACGAGCAGTACTTC
TRBV5-4,TRBJ1-6,TRBD1,NA,CASSLGQGYNSPLHF,TGTGCCAGCAGCCTAGGACAGGGGTATAATTCACCCCTCCACTTT
TRBV4-3,TRBJ1-3,TRBD1,NA,CASSARDRGLGNTIYF,TGCGCCAGCAGCGCCCGGGACAGGGGGCTTGGAAACACCATATATTTT
TRBV4-1,TRBJ1-5,NA,NA,CASKQVQGFNQPQHF,TGCGCCAGTAAGCAGGTTCAGGGCTTCAATCAGCCCCAGCATTTT
TRBV28,TRBJ1-6,NA,NA,CASSPGHYNSPLHF,TGTGCCAGCAGTCCGGGACATTATAATTCACCCCTCCACTTT
TRBV5-1,TRBJ2-3,TRBD1,NA,CASSLGGQGTDTQYF,TGCGCCAGCAGCTTGGGGGGACAGGGCACAGATACGCAGTATTTT
TRBV4-1,TRBJ1-1,TRBD1,NA,CASSQTGTANTEAFF,TGCGCCAGCAGCCAAACCGGGACAGCGAACACTGAAGCTTTCTTT